The entry that follows covers one T cell receptor beta chain sequence. Its matching antigen is unknown. Clones were read by immunoSEQ multiplex PCR, and TCRdb kept only the in-frame ones, dropping some. The top ten hold over 9% of the sample, which has approximately 40,000 clones, roughly 86% seen once. This sample is part of a study of lymphopenia after photon versus proton radiotherapy. Overall study findings and caveats: After the lymphocyte nadir, photon-treated repertoires showed oligoclonal expansion, especially of CD8+ Temra cells. A bigger post-nadir fall in TCR diversity correlated inversely with survival time in deceased patients.

Germline V CDR1 and CDR2: SGHNT, YYREEE (reference sequence). V was trimmed by 4 bases and J by 0 bases, leaving 7 bases between them. CDR3 length equals 13 residues. The rearrangement joins TRBV5-4 to TRBJ1-2; D gene uncertain. The specimen was peripheral blood, collected from a patient treated with proton-based radiotherapy. The sequence came from a woman between 70 and 85 years old with pancreatic cancer. Some clones in this sample may be carry-over from other donors' samples. In DNA form, the CDR3 reads TGTGCCAGCAGCCACATGTCTAACTATGGCTACACCTTC. It translates to CASSHMSNYGYTF.